The subject of this entry is one T cell receptor beta chain. The antigen remains undetermined. The PCR employed 60 Vbeta primers together with 13 Jbeta primers. Profiling relied on immunoSEQ multiplex PCR, and the TCRdb table lists in-frame clones only, not all of them. The table lists roughly 100,000 clones, 81% of them singletons. This entry is derived from a study of cytomegalovirus exposure and HLA in healthy donors. Study findings and constraints: Most CMV-associated TCR beta chains were later found to appear HLA-restricted.

V dropped 7 bases and J dropped 4 bases, with 4 bases sitting between them. CDR1 SQVTM and CDR2 ANQGSEA come from the germline V gene. The CDR3 has 9 amino acids. Each donor was healthy, and each was a bone marrow donor. The TCR comes from a human donor in good health. The specimen was PBMCs. The V and J genes are TRBV29-1 and TRBJ1-2, with D unclear. The CDR3 reads CSATYGYTF. CDR3 bases: TGCAGCGCTACCTATGGCTACACCTTC.